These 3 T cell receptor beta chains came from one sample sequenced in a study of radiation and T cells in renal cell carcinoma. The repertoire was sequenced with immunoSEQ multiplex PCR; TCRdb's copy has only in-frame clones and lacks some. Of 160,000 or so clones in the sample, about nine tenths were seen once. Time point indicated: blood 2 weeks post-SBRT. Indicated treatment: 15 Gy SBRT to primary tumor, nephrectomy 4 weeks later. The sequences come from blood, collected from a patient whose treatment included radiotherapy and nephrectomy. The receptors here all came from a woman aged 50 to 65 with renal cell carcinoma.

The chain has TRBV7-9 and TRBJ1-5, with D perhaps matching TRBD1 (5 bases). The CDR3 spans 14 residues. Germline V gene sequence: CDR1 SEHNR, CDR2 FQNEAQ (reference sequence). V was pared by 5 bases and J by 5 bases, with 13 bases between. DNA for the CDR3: TGTGCCAGCAGCCCCGGGGGACTCGATCAGCCCCAGCATTTT. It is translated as CASSPGGLDQPQHF.

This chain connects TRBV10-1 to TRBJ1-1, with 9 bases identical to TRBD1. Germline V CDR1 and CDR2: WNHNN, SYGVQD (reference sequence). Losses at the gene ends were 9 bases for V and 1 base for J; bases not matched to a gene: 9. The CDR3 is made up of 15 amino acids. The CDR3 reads CASSTGGAGNTEAFF. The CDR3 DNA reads TGCGCCAGTTCTACAGGGGGCGCGGGGAACACTGAAGCTTTCTTT.

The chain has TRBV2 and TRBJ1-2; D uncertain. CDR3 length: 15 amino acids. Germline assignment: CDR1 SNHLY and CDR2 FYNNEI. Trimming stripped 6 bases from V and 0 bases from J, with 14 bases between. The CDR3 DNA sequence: TGTGCCAGCAGCGAATACCCCTGGGCTAACTATGGCTACACCTTC. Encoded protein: CASSEYPWANYGYTF.